The 23 T cell receptor beta chains below were found in one sample sequenced in a study of T cells expressing NK-cell markers. TCRdb derives one entry per CDR3 protein from the 5' RACE reads, leaving out DNA. Its table lists fewer than 400,000 distinct CDR3 sequences. Sequencing input: blood T cells: a sorted CD56 or NKG2C T cell subset, CD4+ or CD8+ T cells, or bulk PBMC T cells (not recorded which). The source is a woman between 50 and 59 years old in good health.

V and J are TRBV29-1 and TRBJ2-7. Germline-derived CDR1 and CDR2 are SQVTM and ANQGSEA. The CDR3 contains 12 residues. CDR3 sequence: CSASPGSREQYF.

The chain combines TRBV12-3 or TRBV12-4 with TRBJ2-1; the D call from TCRdb, TRBD2, cannot be confirmed without DNA. There are 15 residues in the CDR3. The CDR3 loop reads CASSSGTSKMNEQFF.

The chain couples TRBV12-3 or TRBV12-4 to TRBJ2-7; the TCRdb D gene call, TRBD2, has no DNA to confirm it. The CDR3 contains 15 residues. The CDR3 here is CASSLGGSNIPEQYF.

The chain has TRBV20-1 and TRBJ2-1; TCRdb reports TRBD2, a call that lacks DNA to check it against. Germline loops: CDR1 DFQATT, CDR2 SNEGSKA (reference sequence). The CDR3 sequence is 14 residues long. The CDR3 loop is CSAPHYGRAYEQFF.

The V call is TRBV29-1, the J call TRBJ2-1; TCRdb names TRBD2, which stays unverified in the absence of DNA. The CDR3 has 12 amino acids. Per germline, CDR1 SQVTM and CDR2 ANQGSEA. CDR3 sequence reads: CSAGRITGEQFF.

This chain links TRBV7-2 with TRBJ2-5; TCRdb proposes TRBD1, but this gene call is untestable without DNA. This CDR3 comprises 14 residues. The germline CDR1 and CDR2 sequences are SGHTA and FQGNSA. The CDR3 spells CASSLWGIQETQYF.

The chain has TRBV11-2 and TRBJ2-5; TCRdb reports TRBD2, a call that lacks DNA to check it against. The CDR3 consists of 22 residues. The germline gives CDR1 SGHAT, CDR2 FQNNGV. The CDR3 here is CASRSAGTSGRAEGIQEETQYF.

The chain couples TRBV5-1 to TRBJ1-4. Germline V gives CDR1 SGHRS, CDR2 YFSETQ. This CDR3 comprises 14 residues. The CDR3 loop reads CASSLREGNEKLFF.

The rearrangement joins TRBV20-1 to TRBJ1-6; the TCRdb call, TRBD1, lacks DNA for checking. Germline V CDR1 and CDR2: DFQATT, SNEGSKA (reference sequence). The CDR3 is made up of 13 amino acids. The CDR3 region is CSAGQHLGSPLHF.

The CDR3 is CASRERGGPYNEQFF. The gene calls are TRBV6-2 or TRBV6-3 and TRBJ2-1. Germline CDR1 reads MNHEY; CDR2 reads SVGEGT. CDR3 length: 15 amino acids.

This chain links TRBV6-5 with TRBJ1-1; lacking DNA, the TRBD1 call made by TCRdb goes unchecked. CDR3 size: 16 residues. Germline assignment: CDR1 MNHEY and CDR2 SVGAGI. The chain's CDR3 is CASSYLSGQGLVGAFF.

This chain links TRBV5-1 with TRBJ2-5; TCRdb's assignment of TRBD2 cannot be checked, as there is no DNA. Germline lookup yields CDR1 SGHRS and CDR2 YFSETQ. CDR3 length equals 16 residues. CDR3: CASSLFRVEGQETQYF.

CDR3 amino acids: CASSPLWVGTGELFF. V gene TRBV11-1 combines with J gene TRBJ2-2; TCRdb's D call, TRBD1, is unchecked because there is no DNA. This CDR3 spans 15 amino acids. Germline assignment: CDR1 SGHAT and CDR2 FQDESV (reference sequence).

The V and J genes are TRBV24-1 and TRBJ2-3; TCRdb designates TRBD1, a call that cannot be tested without DNA. The CDR3 totals 14 residues. CDR1 and CDR2 from the germline V gene are KGHDR and SFDVKD. The CDR3: CATSDPDTTDTQYF.

The CDR3 here is CASSFGTYSETQYF. The chain recombines TRBV7-9 with TRBJ2-5. There are 14 residues in the CDR3. CDR1 is SEHNR and CDR2 is FQNEAQ in the germline V gene (reference sequence).

This chain links TRBV11-2 with TRBJ2-5; no DNA is available, so the TRBD2 call from TCRdb remains unchecked. The length of the CDR3 is 13 residues. CDR1 is SGHAT, CDR2 FQNNGV, per germline. The CDR3 sequence is CASTPLAAETQYF.

The chain joins TRBV14 to TRBJ2-3; TCRdb's assignment of TRBD2 cannot be checked, as there is no DNA. CDR1 and CDR2 (germline): SGHDN, FVKESK. The CDR3 is 16 residues long. The CDR3 sequence: CASGLGGALLTDTQYF.

The chain is built from TRBV11-3 and TRBJ2-2; the D call of TRBD1 rests on TCRdb alone, since no DNA is present to check it. The CDR3 length is 15 residues. The germline V gene has CDR1 SGHNT and CDR2 YENEEA. The CDR3 here is CASSFGGLSTGELFF.

The CDR3: CASGGDGAMNTEAFF. The chain links TRBV12-5 to TRBJ1-1; the D call from TCRdb, TRBD1, cannot be confirmed without DNA. Germline V gives CDR1 LGHNT, CDR2 FRNRAP. This CDR3 has 15 amino acids.

The chain links TRBV5-1 to TRBJ2-7; absent DNA, TCRdb's TRBD1 call cannot be checked. The CDR3 spans 13 residues. The germline V gene has CDR1 SGHRS and CDR2 YFSETQ. CDR3 loop: CASSPGTGEPQYF.

The rearrangement joins TRBV7-2 to TRBJ1-6; TCRdb names TRBD1, which stays unverified in the absence of DNA. The germline V gene encodes CDR1 SGHTA and CDR2 FQGNSA. The CDR3 contains 15 residues. The chain's CDR3 is CASSRRQGSNSPLHF.

The rearrangement links TRBV19 to TRBJ2-1. Germline V gene data show CDR1 as LNHDA and CDR2 as SQIVND (reference sequence). CDR3 length: 14 residues. The CDR3 spells CASSISGSHNEQFF.

The CDR3 sequence: CSVGGHRERSYNEQFF. The chain has TRBV29-1 and TRBJ2-1; the TRBD1 assignment by TCRdb is unverifiable without DNA. This CDR3 is built from 16 residues. Germline V CDR1 and CDR2: SQVTM, ANQGSEA.